The 16 T cell receptor beta chains below come from one sample, sequenced in a study of blood T cell repertoires in COVID-19. Here immunoSEQ multiplex PCR was the method, and the copy in TCRdb shows in-frame clones only, minus some. The sample consists of about 310,000 clones, approximately 89% of them appearing once. Sequenced input: PBMCs or T cells enriched from blood (not recorded which). The receptors stem from a woman in her thirties or forties who had recovered from COVID-19.

The chain couples TRBV7-2 to TRBJ1-3; maybe TRBD1 (5 bases). This CDR3 is 19 amino acids long. CDR1 SGHTA and CDR2 FQGNSA come from the germline V gene. Trimming stripped 2 bases from V and 0 bases from J, with 20 bases between. The DNA of the CDR3 is TGTGCCAGCAGCTTAACCGCGGGACTTTCCGCCTTCTCTGGAAACACCATATATTTT. It encodes CASSLTAGLSAFSGNTIYF.

The V and J genes are TRBV2 and TRBJ1-1; 9 nucleotides align to TRBD1. Looked up from germline, CDR1 is SNHLY and CDR2 is FYNNEI. The CDR3 is 15 amino acids. The V and J ends lost 3 bases and 1 base, in that order; junction bases with no gene match: 3. DNA of the CDR3: TGTGCCAGCAGTGACGGACAGGGGAAGAACACTGAAGCTTTCTTT. Its translation is CASSDGQGKNTEAFF.

A few counts support this clone. The chain uses TRBV30 and TRBJ1-5; D unclear. Trimming took 3 bases from V and 2 from J, leaving 11 bases between them. CDR3 length: 14 amino acids. Germline-derived CDR1 and CDR2 are GTSNPN and SVGIG (reference sequence). DNA for the CDR3: TGTGCCTGGAGCCCGGGGATGGGCAATCAGCCCCAGCATTTT. This gives the protein CAWSPGMGNQPQHF.

The rearrangement links TRBV27 to TRBJ1-1, with 7 bases that match TRBD1. V lost 6 bases to trimming and J lost 4 bases; unmatched junction nucleotides: 14. The CDR3 has 16 residues. CDR1 and CDR2 (germline): MNHEY, SMNVEV (reference sequence). CDR3 sequence (DNA): TGTGCCAGCAGCTCGGACAGGAGATTGGTTCCCACTGAAGCTTTCTTT. Translation gives CASSSDRRLVPTEAFF.

The rearrangement joins TRBV11-3 to TRBJ2-1, with TRBD2 identical over 10 bases. The V segment lost 5 bases and the J segment 3 bases; nucleotides outside the gene matches: 7. This CDR3 has 16 amino acids. Germline-derived CDR1 and CDR2 are SGHNT and YENEEA. The CDR3 DNA reads as TGTGCCAGCAGCACACACCGGACTAGCGGCTACAATGAGCAGTTCTTC. It codes for CASSTHRTSGYNEQFF.

The genes are TRBV24-1 and TRBJ2-1, with TRBD2 matching over 7 bases. Germline loops: CDR1 KGHDR, CDR2 SFDVKD. Trimming took 5 bases from V and 3 from J; bases not matched to a gene: 9. The CDR3 extends over 16 amino acids. DNA for the CDR3: TGTGCCACCAGTGTTCCTAGCGGAGACCTCTACAATGAGCAGTTCTTC. Its translation is CATSVPSGDLYNEQFF.

The chain links TRBV7-2 to TRBJ1-1; 8 nucleotides match TRBD1. CDR1 is SGHTA and CDR2 is FQGNSA in the germline V gene. The V gene end was trimmed by 6 bases and the J gene end by 0 bases; junction bases not matched to a gene: 6. CDR3 length: 15 amino acids. In DNA form, the CDR3 reads TGTGCCAGCAGGCGCCAGACAGGGGTGAACACTGAAGCTTTCTTT. Translating it yields CASRRQTGVNTEAFF.

The chain carries TRBV7-2 and TRBJ2-2; 8 bases map to TRBD2. The germline CDR1 and CDR2 sequences are SGHTA and FQGNSA. The CDR3 is 17 residues long. J was trimmed by 4 bases and V by 1 base; bases with no gene match: 8. The CDR3 reads CASSLVPSGSLTGELFF. The CDR3 DNA reads TGTGCCAGCAGCTTAGTTCCCAGCGGGAGCCTCACCGGGGAGCTGTTTTTT.

In its sample, this clone was seen a few times. The V and J genes are TRBV29-1 and TRBJ2-2, with a possible D match to TRBD2 (5 bases). Germline lookup yields CDR1 SQVTM and CDR2 ANQGSEA. The CDR3 spans 14 residues. Trimming cost V 7 bases and J 6 bases, with 18 bases left between them. The chain's CDR3 is CSASMGGGAGELFF. CDR3 nucleotide sequence: TGCAGCGCCTCGATGGGCGGAGGCGCCGGGGAGCTGTTTTTT.

V is TRBV28 and J is TRBJ1-1; no definite D call. The V end was cut by 3 bases, the J end by 0 bases, with 8 bases between. The germline V gene has CDR1 MDHEN and CDR2 SYDVKM. The CDR3 loop spans 14 amino acids. The CDR3 loop reads CASSFDNMNTEAFF. In DNA form, the CDR3 reads TGTGCCAGCAGTTTCGACAACATGAACACTGAAGCTTTCTTT.

This clone was seen just once. The chain carries TRBV15 and TRBJ2-7; 10 nucleotides line up with TRBD1. The CDR3 totals 16 residues. Trimming took 0 bases from V and 4 from J; bases not matched to a gene: 6. CDR1 is LNHNV and CDR2 is YYDKDF in the germline V gene (reference sequence). In nucleotides, the CDR3 is TGTGCCACCAGCAGAGATTCCGGGACAGGGGTATACGAGCAGTACTTC. This gives the protein CATSRDSGTGVYEQYF.

DNA of the CDR3: TGTGCCAGCGCTCGACAGGGGGGATATGGCTACACCTTC. Its protein is CASARQGGYGYTF. The gene calls are TRBV12-3 or TRBV12-4 and TRBJ1-2; 9 nucleotides agree with TRBD1. This CDR3 is built from 13 residues. Trimming removed 8 bases from V and 5 bases from J; junction bases left unmatched: 6.

This clone was found many times. The chain uses TRBV19 and TRBJ1-5, with 7 bases aligning to TRBD1. The CDR3 is 17 amino acids. In germline, CDR1 is LNHDA, CDR2 SQIVND (reference sequence). Trimming took 2 bases from V and 2 from J; bases not matched to a gene: 9. CDR3 nucleotides: TGTGCCAGTAGTATAAGGGGACAGAGGTATGGCAATCAGCCCCAGCATTTT. Translation gives CASSIRGQRYGNQPQHF.

The genes are TRBV6-2 or TRBV6-3 and TRBJ2-2; 11 bases are shared with TRBD2. There are 17 residues in the CDR3. Germline values: CDR1 MNHEY, CDR2 SVGEGT. V lost 0 bases to trimming and J lost 4 bases; unmatched junction nucleotides: 4. DNA for the CDR3: TGTGCCAGCAGTTACTCGAGACTAGCGGGGACCACCGGGGAGCTGTTTTTT. This gives the protein CASSYSRLAGTTGELFF.

The chain has TRBV30 and TRBJ1-2, with D uncertain. Trimming removed 3 bases from V and 8 bases from J, with 10 bases in between. Germline V gene sequence: CDR1 GTSNPN, CDR2 SVGIG (reference sequence). The CDR3 is 11 amino acids. CDR3 nucleotides: TGTGCCTGGAGGTTTCTAGGCGGCTACACCTTC. It translates to CAWRFLGGYTF.

A word on this clone: Other nucleotide sequences in the sample specify the same CDR3. This CDR3 reads CASSLRGYEQYF. In nucleotides, the CDR3 is TGTGCCAGCAGCTTACGCGGCTACGAGCAGTACTTC. The J gene is TRBJ2-7, the V gene TRBV11-2; the D is unclear. This CDR3 region has 12 residues. Germline lookup yields CDR1 SGHAT and CDR2 FQNNGV. V was clipped by 2 bases and J by 3 bases, with 5 bases between them.